Each of the 9 T cell receptor beta chains below was sequenced from the same sample in a study of OX40 agonist ivuxolimab in advanced cancers. Preparation of the library involved the immunoSEQ multiplex PCR assay. TCRdb obtained this table from immuneACCESS and retained in-frame rearrangements with V and J assigned. These tables miss some clones; where compared with another copy, unresolved V genes account for less than half of the shortfall, and the remainder is unexplained. This sample comprises 30,000 to 35,000 clones, roughly 90% of them detected only once. About 35% of the sample comes from the top ten. Material: CD4+ or CD8+ T cells sorted from blood, obtained in a trial of the OX40 agonist ivuxolimab. The source of these receptors is an adult with an advanced solid tumor such as melanoma, head and neck, liver or kidney cancer.

This clone was picked up one time. The chain joins TRBV29-1 to TRBJ2-1; 10 bases are shared with TRBD2. Germline trimming cut 3 bases from V and 6 bases from J; bases unmatched to any gene: 5. CDR3 length: 14 amino acids. From germline, CDR1 is SQVTM and CDR2 ANQGSEA. The CDR3 loop reads CSVEGTSVFNEQFF. The CDR3 coding sequence is TGCAGCGTTGAGGGGACTAGCGTTTTCAATGAGCAGTTCTTC.

Comment on this clone: One end of the junction does not line up with germline, which may come from a read error. CDR3: CASSIARGLNTGELFF. The CDR3 region has the DNA TGTGCCAGCAGCATAGCGAGGGGACTGAACACCGGGGAGCTGTTTTTT. J is TRBJ2-2 and V is TRBV7-9, with D perhaps matching TRBD2 (6 bases). CDR3 length equals 16 residues. Germline values: CDR1 SEHNR, CDR2 FQNEAQ (reference sequence).

V is TRBV7-6 and J is TRBJ2-1; perhaps TRBD2 as D (6 bases). Germline loops: CDR1 SGHVS, CDR2 FNYEAQ. With 0 bases removed from V and 3 bases from J, the gap between germline ends came to 6 bases. This CDR3 has 14 residues. Here the CDR3 DNA reads TGTGCCAGCAGCTTAGCGGGAGGCTACAATGAGCAGTTCTTC. It is translated as CASSLAGGYNEQFF.

The J gene is TRBJ1-4, the V gene TRBV18; D uncertain. CDR1 and CDR2 from the germline V gene are KGHSH and LQKENI. This CDR3 is 16 amino acids long. Trimming cost V 3 bases and J 6 bases, with 17 bases left between them. The CDR3: CASSPRRTPSDEKLFF. The CDR3 coding sequence is TGTGCCAGCTCACCCAGAAGGACCCCTTCAGATGAAAAACTGTTTTTT.

This CDR3 is CASSLDRMNTEAFF. CDR3 coding DNA: TGCGCCAGCAGCTTAGACAGGATGAACACTGAAGCTTTCTTT. The rearrangement uses TRBV5-1 and TRBJ1-1, with a weak D call TRBD1 (6 bases). Trimming removed 2 bases at V and 0 bases at J, with 8 bases between. The CDR3 runs to 14 residues. The V gene's germline CDR1 is SGHRS and CDR2 YFSETQ.

This clone occurred a few times. The chain links TRBV6-6 to TRBJ2-7; tentative D call: TRBD2 (7 bases). CDR3 length: 16 residues. Germline lookup yields CDR1 MNHNY and CDR2 SVGAGI (reference sequence). V was clipped by 7 bases and J by 3 bases, with 22 bases between them. CDR3 nucleotides: TGTGCCAGCACCAACGGAGTGGCGGGGGCCGACTACGAGCAGTACTTC. Its protein product is CASTNGVAGADYEQYF.

The chain recombines TRBV10-2 with TRBJ1-1; TRBD1 aligns across 7 bases. Germline-derived CDR1 and CDR2 are WSHSY and SAAADI. The CDR3 covers 13 residues. The V gene end was trimmed by 3 bases and the J gene end by 5 bases; junction bases not matched to a gene: 3. The CDR3 region is CASSDDRETEAFF. In DNA, the CDR3 is TGCGCCAGCAGTGACGACAGGGAGACTGAAGCTTTCTTT.

This rearrangement joins TRBV13 to TRBJ2-2; unclear D gene. CDR3 length equals 12 residues. The germline gives CDR1 PRHDT, CDR2 FYEKMQ (reference sequence). Trimming removed 5 bases from V and 0 bases from J, with 1 base in between. In DNA, the CDR3 is TGTGCCAGCAGCGCGAACACCGGGGAGCTGTTTTTT. Its protein is CASSANTGELFF.

The chain uses TRBV14 and TRBJ1-2; TRBD1 is a possible D gene (5 bases). The V gene lost 3 bases and the J gene lost 8 bases, with 13 bases spanning the gap. The CDR3 spans 13 residues. Germline CDR1 is SGHDN and CDR2 is FVKESK. The CDR3 is CASSQAGTGGYTF. The CDR3 nucleotides read TGTGCCAGCAGCCAGGCCGGGACGGGGGGCTACACCTTC.